This TCR delta chain was sequenced in a study of γδ T cells in repeated Plasmodium falciparum infection (dated by TCRdb to 2020 to 2023). Background for the entire study: In the natural-infection arm, Malian children exposed to intense seasonal malaria transmission were enrolled and compared against age and gender matched Australian children. Four controlled human malaria infections were administered to roughly 5 malaria-naive U.S. adults over around 600 days by bites from P. falciparum NF54-infected Anopheles stephensi mosquitoes. Samples from controlled-infection subjects were taken at baseline, right before selected infections, and 21 days after each infection. Malian gammadelta TCR repertoires were analysed cross-sectionally during no-transmission periods and were analysed longitudinally across acute febrile malaria episodes. Using both natural infection in Mali and controlled human malaria infection, the study looked at the way repeated Plasmodium falciparum infection shapes the human gammadelta T cell repertoire. Summary of the overall study and its limitations: Generalizability was limited because the Malian cohort was drawn from a small rural village of predominantly one ethnic group. Compared with the repertoires of Australian children, the Vdelta2-negative gammadelta TCR repertoires of Malian children appeared more clonally expanded, less diverse and less shared. Waves of new clonotype selection in Vdelta2-negative, largely Vdelta1+, gammadelta TCR repertoires appeared to be driven by repeated controlled infections. Analysis of inter-individual variability in gammadelta T cell responses was limited by the small size of the controlled-infection cohort. Across time and infection, the Vgamma9/Vdelta2+ TCR repertoires showed a highly stable polyclonal makeup, with many TCRgamma sequences overlapping between individuals.

Vgamma9/Vdelta2+ and Vdelta2-negative gammadelta T cell populations were flow-sorted from peripheral blood mononuclear cells for bulk TCR repertoire analysis. On this clone: There is no known antigen for this receptor. Within one base of it there is no much larger clone, and no base qualities were kept.

Libraries were built with multiplex PCR. Sequenced using an Illumina MiSeq. Both TCR gamma (TRG) and TCR delta (TRD) chains were sequenced from each sorted gammadelta T cell sample. The original methods were these. The repertoire analyses drew on clonotype tree plots, the accumulated frequency of the top 20 clonotypes, and diversity index (DI) and D75 metrics. Clones were re-identified by TCRdb from the public reads with CATT, and rows with the same DNA were merged. What appears here as the V and J calls and clone size reflects TCRdb's work, not the paper's. This sample comprises approximately 50,000 delta-chain clones, roughly 1.9% of them detected only once. The ten biggest clones cover about 24% of the sample. V has 4 bases trimmed and J has 3 bases trimmed; junction bases matching no gene number 8. The CDR3 numbers 16 residues from cysteine through phenylalanine. Kept here is only the CDR3 DNA, which spans 48 bases and is read in frame from base 1. The germline V gene encodes CDR1 TSWWSYY and CDR2 QGS.

The TCR comes from a pool of human donors (malaria-infected and uninfected, not separated). The rearrangement combines TRDV1 with TRDJ1, with 10 bases matching TRDD3. TCRdb supplies no J gene; here it was assigned by aligning the nucleotide sequence to germline. Sequenced sample: gamma-delta T cells from blood. The CDR3 here reads CALGVKYWGISDKLIF. In nucleotide form, the sequence is TGTGCTCTTGGGGTTAAGTACTGGGGGATCTCCGATAAACTCATCTTT.